This T cell receptor (beta chain) was recovered during a study of T-cell memory formation after mild COVID-19. Study-wide context: For the most part, TCR clusters were specific to one donor.

The CDR3 has 13 residues. Trimming stripped 3 bases from V and 4 bases from J, with 12 bases between. Germline-derived CDR1 and CDR2 are DFQATT and SNEGSKA (reference sequence). TCRdb re-called the 5' RACE reads through MiXCR, storing one row per CDR3 protein. The table shows just under 550,000 distinct CDR3 sequences, with approximately 20% occurring only once. This clonotype was counted a few times. What it binds is unknown. Whole-study findings and limits: Mostly located in CM and EM were contracting CD4+ clones, with contracting CD8+ clones located in EMRA. Researchers found some responding clones in pre-infection memory, a sign that cross-reactive memory joined. Later expanders leaned toward CD4+, whereas clones contracting from day 15 to 85 were balanced CD4/CD8.

Material: PBMCs or a T cell subset sorted from them (not recorded which). The sequence came from an adult woman who had mild COVID-19 (a few samples of this study predate the infection). Cell type and time point are not known. The chain uses TRBV20-1 and TRBJ1-2; weak D call: TRBD1 (5 bases). This CDR3 reads CSARNTGLYGYTF. The DNA of the CDR3 is TGCAGTGCTAGGAACACAGGCCTCTATGGCTACACCTTC.